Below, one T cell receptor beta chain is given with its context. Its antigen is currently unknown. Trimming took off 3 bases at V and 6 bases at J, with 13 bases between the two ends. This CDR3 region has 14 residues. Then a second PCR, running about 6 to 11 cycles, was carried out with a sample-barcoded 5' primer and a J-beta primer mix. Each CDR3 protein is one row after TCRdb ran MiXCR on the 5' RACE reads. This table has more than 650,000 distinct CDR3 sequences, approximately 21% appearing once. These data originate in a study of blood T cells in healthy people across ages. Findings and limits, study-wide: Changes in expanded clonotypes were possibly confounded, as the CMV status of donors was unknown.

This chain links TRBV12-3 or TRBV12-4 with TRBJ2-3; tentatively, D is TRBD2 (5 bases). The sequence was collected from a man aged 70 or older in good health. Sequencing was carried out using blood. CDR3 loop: CASSFGLGGDTQYF. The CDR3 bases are TGTGCCAGCAGTTTTGGGCTAGGAGGTGATACGCAGTATTTT.